These 14 T cell receptor beta chains were all obtained from the same sample, sequenced in a study of post-analysis software for immune sequencing data. Study outcomes and limitations: Patients used five TRBV segments, including TRBV5-6, TRBV5-1 and TRBV20-1, more often than controls.

These receptors are not linked to any known antigen. Tagging with unique molecular identifiers was a feature of the TCR beta cDNA libraries. TCRdb reprocessed the PCR reads via MiXCR and lists one record per CDR3 protein. The data contain hundreds of thousands of distinct CDR3 sequences, about 50% of them singletons. The sequenced sample was blood. All receptors derive from a girl between 5 and 17 years old with multiple sclerosis.

This chain connects TRBV5-1 to TRBJ2-5, with D tentatively TRBD2 (5 bases). The V and J ends lost 5 bases and 1 base respectively, with 15 bases between them. Germline V gives CDR1 SGHRS, CDR2 YFSETQ. The CDR3 is 15 residues long. The CDR3 sequence: CASRRAEWTQETQYF. CDR3 in DNA: TGCGCCAGCAGGAGGGCCGAATGGACCCAAGAGACCCAGTACTTC.

This sequence joins TRBV20-1 and TRBJ2-7, with 10 bases aligning to TRBD1. This CDR3 contains 16 residues. The trim removed 0 bases at V and 2 bases at J, leaving 7 bases unmatched. CDR1 is DFQATT, CDR2 SNEGSKA, per germline (reference sequence). The chain's CDR3 is CSARDLLGQGAYEQYF. CDR3 sequence (DNA): TGCAGTGCTAGAGACCTCCTTGGACAGGGGGCCTACGAGCAGTACTTC.

The rearrangement joins TRBV7-9 to TRBJ2-3; 8 nucleotides line up with TRBD2. There are 13 residues in the CDR3. Germline V CDR1 and CDR2: SEHNR, FQNEAQ (reference sequence). V lost 5 bases and J lost 6; bases outside the gene matches: 4. This CDR3 reads CASSGAGADTQYF. In nucleotides, the CDR3 is TGTGCCAGCAGCGGAGCGGGGGCGGATACGCAGTATTTT.

CDR3 sequence reads: CASSVVPEGTQYF. DNA of the CDR3: TGTGCCAGCAGCGTAGTTCCTGAGGGGACCCAGTACTTC. The chain joins TRBV9 to TRBJ2-5; TRBD2 might be the D (5 bases). The V gene's germline CDR1 is SGDLS and CDR2 YYNGEE. CDR3 size: 13 residues. Trimming shortened V by 0 bases and J by 7 bases, and 10 bases separated the two germline ends.

J is TRBJ1-1 and V is TRBV6-5, with TRBD1 matching over 9 bases. Germline CDR1 MNHEY, CDR2 SVGAGI. CDR3 length equals 15 residues. Germline trimming cut 5 bases from V and 3 bases from J; bases unmatched to any gene: 7. CDR3 amino acids: CASSDPGTGHTEAFF. CDR3 nucleotide sequence: TGTGCCAGCAGTGATCCCGGGACAGGGCACACTGAAGCTTTCTTT.

J is TRBJ2-5 and V is TRBV5-5; D could derive from TRBD1 or TRBD2 (5 bases each). The CDR3 contains 15 residues. Per the germline V gene, CDR1 is SGHKS and CDR2 is YYEKEE (reference sequence). V was shortened by 6 bases and J by 3 bases, with 18 bases between the two germline ends. The CDR3 sequence: CASTGPRGSEETQYF. The CDR3, as DNA: TGTGCCAGCACGGGACCAAGGGGCTCCGAAGAGACCCAGTACTTC.

The J gene is TRBJ2-5, the V gene TRBV2; possible D gene TRBD2, 6 bases. CDR1 SNHLY and CDR2 FYNNEI come from the germline V gene. This CDR3 spans 15 amino acids. V was shortened by 0 bases and J by 5 bases, with 13 bases between the two germline ends. The CDR3 DNA sequence: TGTGCCAGCAGTGAAGCCCCGGCGGGACGGGAGACCCAGTACTTC. Amino acid sequence: CASSEAPAGRETQYF.

V is TRBV5-1 and J is TRBJ2-6; no firm D call. CDR3 length equals 17 residues. V was cut by 5 bases and J by 0 bases, with 15 bases left in between. Germline CDR1 reads SGHRS; CDR2 reads YFSETQ. CDR3: CASRDGYGRSGANVLTF. CDR3 bases: TGCGCCAGCAGGGACGGGTACGGCCGCTCTGGGGCCAACGTCCTGACTTTC.

This clonotype was detected only a few times. The chain is built from TRBV6-6 and TRBJ2-7; TRBD1 might be the D (5 bases). Between the trimmed V and J ends, which lost 3 bases and 5 bases, there was a span of 14 bases. Germline CDR1 is MNHNY and CDR2 is SVGAGI (reference sequence). CDR3 length: 14 amino acids. The CDR3: CASSYFQGSHEQYF. The DNA of the CDR3 is TGTGCCAGCAGTTATTTTCAGGGTTCCCACGAGCAGTACTTC.

The chain has TRBV12-5 and TRBJ2-5, with a possible D match to TRBD2 (5 bases). V was pared by 0 bases and J by 4 bases, with 12 bases between. This CDR3 comprises 15 residues. Per germline, CDR1 LGHNT and CDR2 FRNRAP. Here the CDR3 DNA reads TGTGCTAGTGGTTTGGTACTGAGACTACCAGAGACCCAGTACTTC. Its protein is CASGLVLRLPETQYF.

The chain employs TRBV13 and TRBJ1-2; TRBD1 agrees at 9 bases. This CDR3 contains 15 residues. CDR1 PRHDT and CDR2 FYEKMQ come from the germline V gene (reference sequence). J was trimmed by 4 bases and V by 7 bases; bases with no gene match: 10. CDR3 amino acids: CASTTRPQGAYGYTF. CDR3 bases: TGTGCCAGCACCACTCGGCCACAGGGGGCCTATGGCTACACCTTC.

This chain connects TRBV12-3 or TRBV12-4 to TRBJ2-5, with 9 bases aligning to TRBD2. The last part of the DNA fits TRBJ2-7 better; the J call may be wrong. This CDR3 is built from 14 residues. The CDR3 DNA is TGTGCCAGCAGTGAAACTAGCGGGCACGACGAGCAGTACTTC. Amino acids: CASSETSGHDEQYF.

The chain has TRBV12-5 and TRBJ2-5; D possibly corresponds to TRBD2 (6 bases). This CDR3 has 14 residues. The germline V and J ends were trimmed by 3 bases and 11 bases, with 19 bases remaining between them. Germline lookup yields CDR1 LGHNT and CDR2 FRNRAP. CDR3 in DNA: TGTGCTAGTGGTTTTGGTGCCGGGAGTTACAAGCAGTACTTC. Protein sequence: CASGFGAGSYKQYF.

The chain joins TRBV20-1 to TRBJ2-1; 12 bases are a match to TRBD2. CDR3 size: 16 residues. CDR1 DFQATT and CDR2 SNEGSKA come from the germline V gene (reference sequence). Trimming cost V 5 bases and J 4 bases; bases outside gene matches: 9. DNA for the CDR3: TGCAGTGCTGGGTCGGGACTAGCGGGCAATTACAATGAGCAGTTCTTC. Its protein is CSAGSGLAGNYNEQFF.